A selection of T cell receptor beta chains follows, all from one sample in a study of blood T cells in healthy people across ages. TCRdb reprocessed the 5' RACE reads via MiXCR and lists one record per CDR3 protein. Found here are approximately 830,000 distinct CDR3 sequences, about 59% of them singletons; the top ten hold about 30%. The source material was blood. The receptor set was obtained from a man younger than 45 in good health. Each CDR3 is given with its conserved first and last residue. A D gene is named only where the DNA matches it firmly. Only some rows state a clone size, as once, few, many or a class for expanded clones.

TGTGCCAGCAGCCCGCGGGGTAGCCCGCGCTCCTATAGCACAGATACGCAGTATTTT | CASSPRGSPRSYSTDTQYF | TRBV7-9 | NA | TRBJ2-3 | NA
TGCAGTGCTAGAGATCGGATTTATGGGGAGACCCAGTACTTC | CSARDRIYGETQYF | TRBV20-1 | NA | TRBJ2-5 | NA
TGCAGTGCTAGACGACTAGCGGGGGGGAACCAAGAGACCCAGTACTTC | CSARRLAGGNQETQYF | TRBV20-1 | TRBD2 | TRBJ2-5 | NA
TGTGCCAGCAGCCAAGGGCTAGTCTTCTACGAGCAGTTCTTC | CASSQGLVFYEQFF | TRBV14 | NA | TRBJ2-1 | NA
TGTGCCAGCAGTCTACTGGGCAGTCAAGAGACCCAGTACTTC | CASSLLGSQETQYF | TRBV6-2/TRBV6-3 | NA | TRBJ2-5 | few
TGTGCCAGCAGCGTATTTCCGGTGGGGACAGATACGCAGTATTTT | CASSVFPVGTDTQYF | TRBV9 | NA | TRBJ2-3 | once
TGCGCCAGCAGCCCCGGAAGGGGTAGGGAGGCCCAGTACTTC | CASSPGRGREAQYF | TRBV5-1 | NA | TRBJ2-7 | NA
TGTGCCAGCAGTTCCTTAGCGGAGTTTTTTCAGTACTTC | CASSSLAEFFQYF | TRBV6-2/TRBV6-3 | NA | TRBJ2-5 | NA
TGCGCCAGCAGCCTGAGCGGGGGGGCTACCTACAATGAGCAGTTCTTC | CASSLSGGATYNEQFF | TRBV4-3 | TRBD2 | TRBJ2-1 | many
TGTGCCAGCAGCGTAGGTCTGGCTAGCGGGCGTGGCGGCAATGAGCAGTTCTTC | CASSVGLASGRGGNEQFF | TRBV9 | TRBD2 | TRBJ2-1 | NA
TGTGCCACCCTAGGTTCCGGGCCCCATGGCTACACCTTC | CATLGSGPHGYTF | TRBV4-2 | NA | TRBJ1-2 | NA
TGTGCCAGCAGTTGGTCTCGCTCCTACGAGCAGTACTTC | CASSWSRSYEQYF | TRBV11-2 | NA | TRBJ2-7 | NA
TGCAGTGCTTTGGGCGCCATAGGGGGGATGGCCAACGTCCTGACTTTC | CSALGAIGGMANVLTF | TRBV20-1 | NA | TRBJ2-6 | NA
TGTGCCAGCAGCCGCATAGCGGGGAGCTCCTACGAGCAGTACTTC | CASSRIAGSSYEQYF | TRBV6-5 | TRBD2 | TRBJ2-7 | few
TGTGCCAGCAGCCCCTCCTCCGCCAATTCACCCCTCCACTTT | CASSPSSANSPLHF | TRBV3-1 | NA | TRBJ1-6 | NA
TGTGCCAGCAGCCTCTACACAGACAGGGGGTGGGAGACCCAGTACTTC | CASSLYTDRGWETQYF | TRBV7-2 | TRBD1 | TRBJ2-5 | NA
TGCAGTGCTCCCTCGGACAGGAAAAGGGGTCAGCCCCAGCATTTT | CSAPSDRKRGQPQHF | TRBV20-1 | TRBD1 | TRBJ1-5 | few
TGTGCCATCAGTGAGGCGAGTCTAACCTACGAGCAGTACTTC | CAISEASLTYEQYF | TRBV10-3 | NA | TRBJ2-7 | NA
TGCGCCAGCAGCTTGGGTTCCCGGGAGTACAATGAGCAGTTCTTC | CASSLGSREYNEQFF | TRBV5-1 | NA | TRBJ2-1 | NA
TGCGCCAGCAGCCACTCTCCCGCGGGCGGGGGCACAGATACGCAGTATTTT | CASSHSPAGGGTDTQYF | TRBV4-3 | NA | TRBJ2-3 | NA
TGTGCCAGCAGGCCGGGACAGGGACTAGCCAAAAACATTCAGTACTTC | CASRPGQGLAKNIQYF | TRBV6-6 | TRBD1 | TRBJ2-4 | NA
TGTGCCAGCAGTTACTCGGAGAGCTACGAGCAGTACTTC | CASSYSESYEQYF | TRBV6-2/TRBV6-3 | NA | TRBJ2-7 | NA
TGCGCCAGCAGCCAAGGAAACGCGCCGCCCTCTAACTATGGCTACACCTTC | CASSQGNAPPSNYGYTF | TRBV4-1 | NA | TRBJ1-2 | NA
TGCGCCAGCAGCTTGGGAGCCACTCCCCAAGCCTACGAGCAGTACTTC | CASSLGATPQAYEQYF | TRBV5-1 | NA | TRBJ2-7 | NA
TGTGCCAGCAGTTTGTATATCCAAGAGACCCAGTACTTC | CASSLYIQETQYF | TRBV12-3/TRBV12-4 | NA | TRBJ2-5 | few
TGTGCCAGCATTCGTAGCGGGGGACCCATTTACGAGCAGTACTTC | CASIRSGGPIYEQYF | TRBV6-1 | TRBD2 | TRBJ2-7 | NA
TGCAGTGCTAGAGATTGGGCGGGGAAAAACATTCAGTACTTC | CSARDWAGKNIQYF | TRBV20-1 | NA | TRBJ2-4 | few
TGTGCCAGCAGCCAAGGGAAGGGTCTAGCGGAAGCCAATGAGCAGTTCTTC | CASSQGKGLAEANEQFF | TRBV4-2 | TRBD2 | TRBJ2-1 | NA
TGTGCCATCAGTGAACTGTTAGCCTACGAGCAGTACTTC | CAISELLAYEQYF | TRBV10-3 | NA | TRBJ2-7 | few
TGTGCCAGCAGCTCTCAGGGGCGGCGCACTGAAGCTTTCTTT | CASSSQGRRTEAFF | TRBV7-2 | NA | TRBJ1-1 | NA
TGTGCCAGCCAGCGTATCGCATCCACTACTAACTATGGCTACACCTTC | CASQRIASTTNYGYTF | TRBV6-5 | NA | TRBJ1-2 | NA
TGTGCCAGCAGCTATGCGGGACGGGGCTCCTACGAGCAGTACTTC | CASSYAGRGSYEQYF | TRBV7-8 | NA | TRBJ2-7 | NA
TGCGCCAGCAGCCAAGATGAGGCGGGGGGGCTCGAGCAGTACTTC | CASSQDEAGGLEQYF | TRBV4-3 | TRBD2 | TRBJ2-7 | once
TGTGCCAGCAGCTTGAGAAGCGGGGACACAGATACGCAGTATTTT | CASSLRSGDTDTQYF | TRBV6-5 | TRBD2 | TRBJ2-3 | NA